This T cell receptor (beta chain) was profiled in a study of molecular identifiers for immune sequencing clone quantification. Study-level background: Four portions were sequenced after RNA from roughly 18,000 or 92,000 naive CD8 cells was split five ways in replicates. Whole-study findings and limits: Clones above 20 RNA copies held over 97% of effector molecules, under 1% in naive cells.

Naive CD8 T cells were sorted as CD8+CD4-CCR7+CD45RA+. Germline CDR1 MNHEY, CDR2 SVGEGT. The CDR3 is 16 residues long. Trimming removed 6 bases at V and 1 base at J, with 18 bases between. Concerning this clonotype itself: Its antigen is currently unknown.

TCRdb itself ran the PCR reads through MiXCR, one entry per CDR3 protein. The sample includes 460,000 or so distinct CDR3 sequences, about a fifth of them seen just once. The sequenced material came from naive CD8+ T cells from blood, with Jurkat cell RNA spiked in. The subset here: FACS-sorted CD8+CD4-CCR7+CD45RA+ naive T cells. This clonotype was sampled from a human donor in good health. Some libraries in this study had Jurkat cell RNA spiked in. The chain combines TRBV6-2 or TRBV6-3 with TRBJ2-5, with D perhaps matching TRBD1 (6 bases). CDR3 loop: CASRGIRDTSQETQYF. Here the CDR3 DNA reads TGTGCCAGCAGGGGTATCCGGGACACTTCCCAAGAGACCCAGTACTTC.